What follows are 10 T cell receptor beta chains derived from one specimen sequenced in a study of T cell changes during pregnancy in multiple sclerosis. Sequenced by immunoSEQ multiplex PCR; TCRdb stores in-frame clones only, minus some. The repertoire holds around 100,000 clones, with around 90% as singletons. The specimen was peripheral blood, collected in the second trimester of pregnancy. The receptors originated from a female donor with multiple sclerosis, enrolled in a pregnancy study.

The chain carries TRBV28 and TRBJ2-5; 8 bases align to TRBD1. Germline CDR1 MDHEN, CDR2 SYDVKM. The CDR3 has 13 residues. The V and J ends lost 2 bases and 11 bases, in that order; junction bases with no gene match: 7. The CDR3 reads CASSLGWTGFQYF. The CDR3 DNA sequence: TGTGCCAGCAGTTTAGGATGGACAGGGTTTCAGTACTTC.

The chain joins TRBV2 to TRBJ1-5, with TRBD1 matching over 8 bases. Looked up from germline, CDR1 is SNHLY and CDR2 is FYNNEI. V was pared by 1 base and J by 0 bases, with 5 bases of the junction left unmatched. The CDR3 is 17 residues long. The CDR3 loop reads CASSEDRGIISNQPQHF. The CDR3 DNA sequence: TGTGCCAGCAGTGAAGACAGGGGGATAATTAGCAATCAGCCCCAGCATTTT.

Details on this clone: The junction does not match germline at one end; this may be a read error. The chain uses TRBV27 and TRBJ2-3; tentatively, D is TRBD2 (5 bases). The CDR3 totals 12 residues. CDR1 MNHEY and CDR2 SMNVEV come from the germline V gene (reference sequence). CDR3 nucleotide sequence: TGTGCCAGCCGAGATCCCAAATCGAGGGCGATATTT. This translates into CASRDPKSRAIF.

The chain links TRBV7-3 to TRBJ2-5; no reliable D call. CDR3 length: 13 amino acids. Germline assignment: CDR1 SGHTA and CDR2 FQGTGA. Trimming removed 0 bases at V and 2 bases at J, with 4 bases between. CDR3 sequence (DNA): TGTGCCAGCAGCTTAACAATACAAGAGACCCAGTACTTC. Its translation is CASSLTIQETQYF. Using reference TRBV7-3 and TRBJ2-5 for the parts outside the CDR3, the full variable domain is GAGVSQTPSNKVTEKGKYVELRCDPISGHTALYWYRQSLGQGPEFLIYFQGTGAADDSGLPNDRFFAVRPEGSVSTLKIQRTERGDSAVYLCASSLTIQETQYFGPGTRLLVL.

The rearrangement uses TRBV30 and TRBJ1-2; possible D gene TRBD1, 5 bases. In germline, CDR1 is GTSNPN, CDR2 SVGIG (reference sequence). The CDR3 contains 13 residues. Trimming removed 4 bases at V and 5 bases at J, with 14 bases between. The CDR3 DNA sequence: TGTGCCTGGATGTGGGGGGGGAGATATGGCTACACCTTC. It is translated as CAWMWGGRYGYTF.

This chain uses TRBV7-8 with TRBJ2-5; D ambiguous. Trimming removed 5 bases from V and 5 bases from J, with 12 bases in between. Germline values: CDR1 SGHVS, CDR2 FQNEAQ. The CDR3 runs 13 residues. In DNA, the CDR3 is TGTGCCAGCAGCCTGATCGGGTGGGAGACCCAGTACTTC. It translates to CASSLIGWETQYF.

This clone was seen a single time. V and J are TRBV5-1 and TRBJ2-1, with a weak D call TRBD1 (6 bases). The CDR3 has 15 amino acids. With 3 bases removed from V and 6 bases from J, the gap between germline ends came to 16 bases. The germline V gene encodes CDR1 SGHRS and CDR2 YFSETQ. In DNA form, the CDR3 reads TGCGCCAGCAGCTCCCAGGGGAGAATAGGCAATGAGCAGTTCTTC. As protein: CASSSQGRIGNEQFF. The full variable domain, in which reference TRBV5-1 and TRBJ2-1 provide the parts outside the CDR3, is KAGVTQTPRYLIKTRGQQVTLSCSPISGHRSVSWYQQTPGQGLQFLFEYFSETQRNKGNFPGRFSGRQFSNSRSEMNVSTLELGDSALYLCASSSQGRIGNEQFFGPGTRLTVL.

This chain uses TRBV29-1 with TRBJ2-3; 7 bases align to TRBD2. The junction had 8 bases not matched to a gene; V was cut back by 4 bases and J by 7 bases. The CDR3 covers 13 residues. Germline assignment: CDR1 SQVTM and CDR2 ANQGSEA. The chain's CDR3 is CSVGEGPQYTQYF. Here the CDR3 DNA reads TGCAGCGTTGGGGAGGGACCACAGTATACGCAGTATTTT.

Concerning this clone: At one boundary the junction diverges from the germline segment, which might be a read error. The J gene is TRBJ1-2, the V gene TRBV7-7; 7 nucleotides agree with TRBD1. The CDR3 length is 12 residues. The germline gives CDR1 SSHAT, CDR2 FNYEAQ (reference sequence). The CDR3 loop reads CASSSGGYGYTF. DNA of the CDR3: TGTGCTAGCAGCTCAGGGGGCTATGGCTACACCTTC.

The genes are TRBV19 and TRBJ1-5; 8 bases match TRBD1. Germline V gene lookup returns CDR1 LNHDA and CDR2 SQIVND (reference sequence). The trim removed 3 bases at V and 6 bases at J, leaving 4 bases unmatched. CDR3 length: 14 amino acids. The DNA for the CDR3 is TGTGCCAGTAGTATCTCAGGGGGCGGTCAGCCCCAGCATTTT. It specifies CASSISGGGQPQHF.